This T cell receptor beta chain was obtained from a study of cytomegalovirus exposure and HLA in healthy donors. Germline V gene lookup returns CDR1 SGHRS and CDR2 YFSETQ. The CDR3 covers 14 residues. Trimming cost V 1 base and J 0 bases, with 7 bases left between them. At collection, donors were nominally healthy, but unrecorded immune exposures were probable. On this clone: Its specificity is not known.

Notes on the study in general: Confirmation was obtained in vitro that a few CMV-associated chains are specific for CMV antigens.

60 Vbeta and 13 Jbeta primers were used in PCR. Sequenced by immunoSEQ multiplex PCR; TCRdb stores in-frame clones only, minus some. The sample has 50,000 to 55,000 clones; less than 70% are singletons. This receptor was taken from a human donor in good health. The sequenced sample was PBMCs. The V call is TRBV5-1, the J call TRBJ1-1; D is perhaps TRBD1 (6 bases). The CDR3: CASSLQGMNTEAFF. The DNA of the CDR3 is TGCGCCAGCAGCTTGCAGGGGATGAACACTGAAGCTTTCTTT. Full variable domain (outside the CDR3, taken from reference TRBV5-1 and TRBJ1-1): KAGVTQTPRYLIKTRGQQVTLSCSPISGHRSVSWYQQTPGQGLQFLFEYFSETQRNKGNFPGRFSGRQFSNSRSEMNVSTLELGDSALYLCASSLQGMNTEAFFGQGTRLTVV.